This T cell receptor (beta chain) is drawn from a study of blood T cell repertoires in COVID-19. The CDR3 consists of 15 residues. Germline-derived CDR1 and CDR2 are DFQATT and SNEGSKA (reference sequence). Trimming took 3 bases from V and 6 from J; bases not matched to a gene: 9. TCRdb's table, derived via immunoSEQ multiplex PCR, lists solely in-frame clones and lacks some. The sample lists 90,000 or so clones; roughly 90% were seen once. This chain links TRBV20-1 with TRBJ2-2; 8 bases are shared with TRBD2. The TCR originated in a man in his sixties with COVID-19, enrolled during active disease. The sequencing sample was made of peripheral blood. CDR3 amino acids: CSASGLAQRAGELFF. The DNA for the CDR3 is TGCAGTGCTAGTGGACTAGCCCAGAGGGCCGGGGAGCTGTTTTTT.